The 16 T cell receptor beta chains below come from one sample, sequenced in a study of T cells in Graves' hyperthyroidism and ophthalmopathy. It was RNA transcripts that yielded the amplified TCR beta CDR3 regions. In the first-round RT-PCR of the TCR CDR3, the HTBI primer set was used. TCRdb processed the multiplex PCR reads anew with MiXCR; each CDR3 protein has one entry. In the table there are some 600,000 distinct CDR3 sequences, roughly 13% of which are singletons. Sequencing used blood. The receptors stem from a woman aged 25 to 45 with Graves' hyperthyroidism that later progressed to Graves' ophthalmopathy.

This clonotype was seen many times. The gene calls are TRBV30 and TRBJ1-3; D gene ambiguous. The CDR3 is made up of 15 amino acids. In germline, CDR1 is GTSNPN, CDR2 SVGIG (reference sequence). Trimming shortened V by 0 bases and J by 0 bases, and 9 bases separated the two germline ends. The CDR3 is CAWSVLLNSGNTIYF. The CDR3 coding sequence is TGTGCCTGGAGTGTACTCTTGAACTCTGGAAACACCATATATTTT. Based on the CDR3 plus reference TRBV30 and TRBJ1-3, the full variable domain is SQTIHQWPATLVQPVGSPLSLECTVEGTSNPNLYWYRQAAGRGLQLLFYSVGIGQISSEVPQNLSASRPQDRQFILSSKKLLLSDSGFYLCAWSVLLNSGNTIYFGEGSWLTVV.

CDR3 DNA sequence: TGTGCCAGCAGAATGCTAACGACAGATACGCAGTATTTT. It encodes CASRMLTTDTQYF. The chain carries TRBV27 and TRBJ2-3; D is ambiguous. The CDR3 loop spans 13 amino acids. Trimming removed 6 bases at V and 3 bases at J, with 10 bases between. Germline V lookup: CDR1 MNHEY, CDR2 SMNVEV (reference sequence).

This clonotype was seen at least ten times. The rearrangement uses TRBV7-9 and TRBJ2-7, with TRBD1 as a possible D gene (6 bases). The CDR3 sequence is 16 residues long. V lost 1 base, J lost 1 base, and 14 bases lay in between. Germline assignment: CDR1 SEHNR and CDR2 FQNEAQ (reference sequence). The CDR3 DNA reads TGTGCCAGCAGCTTAGTCGCAGGGGTTTTTTCCTACGAGCAGTACTTC. It yields the protein CASSLVAGVFSYEQYF.

This clonotype was counted many times. The rearrangement joins TRBV9 to TRBJ2-7; 7 bases fit TRBD2. This CDR3 contains 16 residues. V was pared by 4 bases and J by 2 bases, with 12 bases of the junction left unmatched. The V gene's germline CDR1 is SGDLS and CDR2 YYNGEE. The CDR3 nucleotides read TGTGCCAGCAGCCGATCGGGGGGTAGCGATCCCTACGAGCAGTACTTC. Amino acids: CASSRSGGSDPYEQYF.

The chain combines TRBV28 with TRBJ1-2, with D perhaps TRBD1 (5 bases). From germline, CDR1 is MDHEN and CDR2 SYDVKM. The CDR3 contains 12 residues. V lost 3 bases, J lost 5 bases, and 7 bases lay in between. CDR3 residues: CASSFREYGYTF. CDR3 sequence (DNA): TGTGCCAGCAGTTTCAGGGAATATGGCTACACCTTC.

In this sample, this clonotype turned up many times. V gene TRBV6-1 combines with J gene TRBJ1-2; tentatively, D is TRBD1 (6 bases). V was pared by 9 bases and J by 3 bases, with 20 bases between. CDR1 is MNHNS and CDR2 is SASEGT in the germline V gene. This CDR3 comprises 15 residues. The CDR3 sequence is CASVPRDTSYYGYTF. Here the CDR3 DNA reads TGTGCCAGTGTACCCCGGGACACCTCTTACTATGGCTACACCTTC.

This clonotype was seen a handful of times. V is TRBV11-3 and J is TRBJ2-2, with TRBD1 as a possible D gene (5 bases). With 0 bases removed from V and 2 bases from J, the gap between germline ends came to 13 bases. This CDR3 is built from 17 residues. Germline V gene lookup returns CDR1 SGHNT and CDR2 YENEEA. This CDR3 reads CASSLDFPGHNTGELFF. The CDR3, as DNA: TGTGCCAGCAGCTTAGATTTCCCAGGACATAACACCGGGGAGCTGTTTTTT.

This clonotype was seen many times. This rearrangement joins TRBV28 to TRBJ2-7; D gene ambiguous. From germline, CDR1 is MDHEN and CDR2 SYDVKM. V was trimmed by 6 bases and J by 4 bases, leaving 13 bases between them. There are 13 residues in the CDR3. The DNA for the CDR3 is TGTGCCAGCAGAATAGGACGGATATACGAGCAGTACTTC. It is translated as CASRIGRIYEQYF.

This clonotype came up many times. This chain joins TRBV19 and TRBJ1-5; 12 positions agree with TRBD1. Trimming at V came to 3 bases and at J to 7 bases, leaving 7 bases not matched to a gene. The CDR3 sequence is 16 residues long. Germline V gives CDR1 LNHDA, CDR2 SQIVND (reference sequence). As DNA, the CDR3 is TGTGCCAGTAGTATTTGGGGACAGGGGGCAAAACAGCCCCAGCATTTT. Amino acid sequence: CASSIWGQGAKQPQHF.

This clonotype was recorded many times. The CDR3 is CASSYSTGSGYTF. Here the CDR3 DNA reads TGTGCCAGCAGTTACTCGACAGGGTCTGGCTACACCTTC. This chain links TRBV6-2 or TRBV6-3 with TRBJ1-2; 7 bases agree with TRBD1. Germline trimming cut 0 bases from V and 7 bases from J; bases unmatched to any gene: 2. CDR3 length: 13 amino acids. Germline lookup yields CDR1 MNHEY and CDR2 SVGEGT.

The sample holds many counts of this clonotype. This chain uses TRBV5-5 with TRBJ2-7, with 10 nucleotides matching TRBD2. J gave up 3 bases and V 0 bases, and 9 bases lay outside the gene matches. This CDR3 has 17 residues. In germline, CDR1 is SGHKS, CDR2 YYEKEE (reference sequence). CDR3 DNA sequence: TGTGCCAGCAGCTTGGAAGGGGGACTAGCGCTGGTCTACGAGCAGTACTTC. It codes for CASSLEGGLALVYEQYF.

This clonotype showed up many times. The V and J genes are TRBV30 and TRBJ2-3, with 12 nucleotides matching TRBD2. With V trimmed by 7 bases and J by 5 bases, 7 bases remained unmatched. Germline CDR1 reads GTSNPN; CDR2 reads SVGIG (reference sequence). The CDR3 is 14 residues long. CDR3 DNA sequence: TGTGCCTCTGCACCGACTAGCGGGAGAGATACGCAGTATTTT. Residues: CASAPTSGRDTQYF.

The chain carries TRBV4-1 and TRBJ2-7; the D is unclear. V was trimmed by 4 bases and J by 0 bases, leaving 13 bases between them. The CDR3 sequence is 15 residues long. Germline CDR1 is MGHRA and CDR2 is YSYEKL. CDR3 DNA: TGCGCCAGCAGCCGCAGTAGGGAAGCCTCCTACGAGCAGTACTTC. Residues: CASSRSREASYEQYF.

The chain is built from TRBV5-1 and TRBJ2-5; 8 nucleotides agree with TRBD2. The CDR3 is 15 residues long. Trimming cost V 2 bases and J 7 bases; bases outside gene matches: 10. Germline CDR1 SGHRS, CDR2 YFSETQ. The CDR3 coding sequence is TGCGCCAGCAGCTTCGCCGGGAGGGCCCCAGGGACCCAGTACTTC. It specifies CASSFAGRAPGTQYF.

The chain uses TRBV6-5 and TRBJ2-4; D unresolved. Germline values: CDR1 MNHEY, CDR2 SVGAGI. V was clipped by 3 bases and J by 4 bases, with 10 bases between them. The CDR3 runs to 14 residues. The CDR3 DNA reads as TGTGCCAGCAGTTATTCCGCACAAAAAAACATTCAGTACTTC. Translation: CASSYSAQKNIQYF.

J is TRBJ2-6 and V is TRBV5-6, with D perhaps matching TRBD2 (6 bases). This CDR3 contains 18 residues. Germline V CDR1 and CDR2: SGHDT, YYEEEE. The V gene lost 5 bases and the J gene lost 0 bases, with 18 bases spanning the gap. CDR3 in amino acids: CASRVAGRFVSGANVLTF. The CDR3 DNA is TGTGCCAGCAGGGTCGCGGGACGCTTTGTCTCTGGGGCCAACGTCCTGACTTTC.